This T cell receptor beta chain was captured in a study of T-cell memory formation after mild COVID-19. Regarding the study as a whole: In pre-infection memory, a portion of responding clones appeared, which suggested that cross-reactive memory joined.

Trimming took 0 bases from V and 4 from J, leaving 11 bases between them. The CDR3 totals 14 residues. Germline V gives CDR1 SGHRS, CDR2 YFSETQ. Constant-segment-primed 5'RACE gave TCR alpha and TCR beta cDNA libraries with sample barcodes and UMIs. TCRdb re-analysed the 5' RACE reads in MiXCR, keeping a single row per CDR3 protein. This sample has about 620,000 distinct CDR3 sequences, with over 15% found just once. In regard to this clonotype: Its specificity is unknown.

V is TRBV5-1 and J is TRBJ2-7; a weak D match, TRBD1 (5 bases). The source of this sequence is an adult woman who had mild COVID-19 (a few samples of this study predate the infection). Cell type and time point are not known. What was sequenced was PBMCs or a T cell subset sorted from them (not recorded which). This CDR3 reads CASSLGAGRYEQYF. CDR3 in DNA: TGCGCCAGCAGCTTGGGCGCAGGGCGGTACGAGCAGTACTTC.